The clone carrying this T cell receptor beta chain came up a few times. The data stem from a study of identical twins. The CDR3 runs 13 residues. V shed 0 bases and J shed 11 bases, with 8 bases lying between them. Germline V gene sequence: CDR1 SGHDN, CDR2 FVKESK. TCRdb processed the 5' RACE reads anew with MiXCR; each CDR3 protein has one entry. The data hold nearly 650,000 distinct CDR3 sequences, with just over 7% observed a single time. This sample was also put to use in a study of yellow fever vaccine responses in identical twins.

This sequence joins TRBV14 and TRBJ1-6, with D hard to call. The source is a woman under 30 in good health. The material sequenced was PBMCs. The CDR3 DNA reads TGTGCCAGCAGCCAAGAAGGCGGGACACCCCTCCACTTT. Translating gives CASSQEGGTPLHF.